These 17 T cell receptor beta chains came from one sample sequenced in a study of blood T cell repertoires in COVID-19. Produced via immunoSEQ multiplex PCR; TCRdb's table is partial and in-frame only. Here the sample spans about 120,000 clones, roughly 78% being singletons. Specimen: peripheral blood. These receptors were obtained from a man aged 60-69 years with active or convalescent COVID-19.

The CDR3 loop reads CASSSGQGTGANVLTF. CDR3 DNA: TGCGCCAGCAGCTCAGGACAGGGGACTGGGGCCAACGTCCTGACTTTC. This chain uses TRBV5-1 with TRBJ2-6; 9 bases align to TRBD1. The germline V gene encodes CDR1 SGHRS and CDR2 YFSETQ. V shed 3 bases, J shed 2 bases, and the junction held 3 bases outside the gene matches. The CDR3 sequence is 16 residues long.

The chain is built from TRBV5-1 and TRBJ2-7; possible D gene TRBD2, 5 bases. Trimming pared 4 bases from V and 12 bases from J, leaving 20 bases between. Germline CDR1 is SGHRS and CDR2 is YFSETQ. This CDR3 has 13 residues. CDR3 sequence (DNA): TGCGCCAGCAGCCCGGGTACGACAACCCGGGGGTACTTC. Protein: CASSPGTTTRGYF.

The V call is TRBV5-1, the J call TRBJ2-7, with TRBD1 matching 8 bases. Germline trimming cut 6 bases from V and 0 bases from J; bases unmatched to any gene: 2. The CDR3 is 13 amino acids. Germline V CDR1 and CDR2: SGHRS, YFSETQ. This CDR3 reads CASTGQDSYEQYF. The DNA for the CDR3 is TGCGCCAGCACGGGACAGGACTCCTACGAGCAGTACTTC.

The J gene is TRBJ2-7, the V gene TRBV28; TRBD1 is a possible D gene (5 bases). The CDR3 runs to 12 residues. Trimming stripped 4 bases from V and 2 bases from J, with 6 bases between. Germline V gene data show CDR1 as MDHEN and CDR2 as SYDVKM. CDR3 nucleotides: TGTGCCAGCAGTTCAGGGACCTACGAGCAGTACTTC. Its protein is CASSSGTYEQYF.

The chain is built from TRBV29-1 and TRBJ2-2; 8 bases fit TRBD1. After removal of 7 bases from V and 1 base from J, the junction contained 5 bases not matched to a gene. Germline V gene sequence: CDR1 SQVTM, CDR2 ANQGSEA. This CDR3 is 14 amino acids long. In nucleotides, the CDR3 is TGCAGCGCAAGGACAGGGAGGAACACCGGGGAGCTGTTTTTT. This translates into CSARTGRNTGELFF.

CDR3 in amino acids: CASSPGPGGRVQPQHF. CDR3 sequence (DNA): TGTGCCAGCTCACCAGGCCCCGGGGGAAGAGTTCAGCCCCAGCATTTT. V gene TRBV18 combines with J gene TRBJ1-5; TRBD1 might be the D (5 bases). CDR1 KGHSH and CDR2 LQKENI come from the germline V gene. The CDR3 is 16 residues long. The ends were cut back, 2 bases at V and 6 bases at J, with 17 bases in the middle.

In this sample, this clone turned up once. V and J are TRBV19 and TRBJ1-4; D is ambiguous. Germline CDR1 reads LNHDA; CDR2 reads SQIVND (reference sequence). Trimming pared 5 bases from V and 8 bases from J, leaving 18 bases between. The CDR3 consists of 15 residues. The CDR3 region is CASSAPITGREKLFF. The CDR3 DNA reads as TGTGCCAGTAGTGCCCCAATTACGGGTCGAGAAAAACTGTTTTTT.

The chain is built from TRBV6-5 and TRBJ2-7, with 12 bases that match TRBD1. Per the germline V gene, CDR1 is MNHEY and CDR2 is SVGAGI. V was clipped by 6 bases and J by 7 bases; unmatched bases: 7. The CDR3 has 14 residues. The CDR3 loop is CASRPGQGAGEQYF. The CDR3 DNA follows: TGTGCCAGCAGACCGGGACAGGGGGCAGGGGAGCAGTACTTC.

CDR3: CASSKTSGSREQFF. In DNA, the CDR3 is TGTGCCAGCAGCAAGACTAGCGGGAGCCGGGAGCAGTTCTTC. The chain employs TRBV11-3 and TRBJ2-1; 12 bases agree with TRBD2. The CDR3 contains 14 residues. Germline V gives CDR1 SGHNT, CDR2 YENEEA. V lost 5 bases to trimming and J lost 10 bases; unmatched junction nucleotides: 6.

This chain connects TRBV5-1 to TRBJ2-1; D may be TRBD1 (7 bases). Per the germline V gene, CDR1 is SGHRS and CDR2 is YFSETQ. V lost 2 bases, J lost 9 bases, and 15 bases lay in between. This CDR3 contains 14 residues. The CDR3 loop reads CASSLMEGAGEQFF. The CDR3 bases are TGCGCCAGCAGCTTAATGGAGGGGGCTGGTGAGCAGTTCTTC.

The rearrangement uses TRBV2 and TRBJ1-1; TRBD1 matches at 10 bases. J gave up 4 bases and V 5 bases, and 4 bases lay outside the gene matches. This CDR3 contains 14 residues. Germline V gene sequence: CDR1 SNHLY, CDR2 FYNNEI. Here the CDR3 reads CASSRQGASTEAFF. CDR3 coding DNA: TGTGCCAGCAGTAGACAGGGGGCGAGCACTGAAGCTTTCTTT.

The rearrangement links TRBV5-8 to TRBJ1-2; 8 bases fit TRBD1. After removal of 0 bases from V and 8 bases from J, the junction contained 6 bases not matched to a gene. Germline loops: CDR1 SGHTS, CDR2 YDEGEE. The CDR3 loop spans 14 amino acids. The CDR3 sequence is CASSLGKTGVGYTF. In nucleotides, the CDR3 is TGTGCCAGCAGCTTGGGGAAGACAGGGGTAGGCTACACCTTC.

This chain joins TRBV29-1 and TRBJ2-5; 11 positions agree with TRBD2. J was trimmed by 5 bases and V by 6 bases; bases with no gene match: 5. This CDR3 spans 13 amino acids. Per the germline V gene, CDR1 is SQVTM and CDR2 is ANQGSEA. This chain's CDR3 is CSVQTSGMETQYF. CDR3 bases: TGCAGCGTCCAGACTAGCGGGATGGAGACCCAGTACTTC.

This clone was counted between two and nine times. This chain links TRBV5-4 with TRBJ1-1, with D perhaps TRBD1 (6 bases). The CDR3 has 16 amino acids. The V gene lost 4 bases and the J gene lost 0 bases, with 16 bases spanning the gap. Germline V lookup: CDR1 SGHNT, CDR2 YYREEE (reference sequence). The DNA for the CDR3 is TGTGCCAGCAGCCCCCGAGAATCAGGGGTGAACACTGAAGCTTTCTTT. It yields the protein CASSPRESGVNTEAFF.

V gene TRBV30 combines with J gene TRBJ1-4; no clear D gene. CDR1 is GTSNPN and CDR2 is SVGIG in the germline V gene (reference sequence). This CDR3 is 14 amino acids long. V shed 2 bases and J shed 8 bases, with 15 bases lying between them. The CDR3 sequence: CAWSRKVAGEKLFF. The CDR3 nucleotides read TGTGCCTGGAGTCGAAAGGTAGCGGGAGAAAAACTGTTTTTT.

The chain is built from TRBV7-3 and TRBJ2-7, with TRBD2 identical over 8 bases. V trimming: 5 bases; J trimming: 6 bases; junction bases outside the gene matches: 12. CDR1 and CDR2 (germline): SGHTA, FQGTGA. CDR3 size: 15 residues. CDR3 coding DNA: TGTGCCAGCAGCCCCCAAGGTAGCGGGACGGGCGAGCAGTACTTC. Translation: CASSPQGSGTGEQYF.

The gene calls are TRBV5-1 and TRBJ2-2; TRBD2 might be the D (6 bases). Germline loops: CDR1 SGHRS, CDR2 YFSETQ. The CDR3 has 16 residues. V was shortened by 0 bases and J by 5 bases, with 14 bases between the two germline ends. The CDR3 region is CASSLAGGRGTGELFF. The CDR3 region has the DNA TGCGCCAGCAGCTTGGCCGGGGGAAGAGGAACCGGGGAGCTGTTTTTT.